This TCR beta chain was obtained from a study of T cell changes during pregnancy in multiple sclerosis. The CDR3 covers 17 residues. The junction had 8 bases not matched to a gene; V was cut back by 3 bases and J by 4 bases. Germline V gene sequence: CDR1 KGHSH, CDR2 LQKENI. Profiling relied on immunoSEQ multiplex PCR, and the TCRdb table lists in-frame clones only, not all of them. The sample consists of around 40,000 clones, approximately 90% of them appearing once. This sequence joins TRBV18 and TRBJ2-7, with 14 bases that match TRBD2. This TCR was sampled from a female donor with multiple sclerosis, enrolled in a pregnancy study. The sequencing here drew on CD4+ T cells from peripheral blood mononuclear cells, taken in the second trimester of pregnancy. The CDR3 bases are TGTGCCAGCTCACCCCCGGGACTAGCGGGAGTAGGGTACGAGCAGTACTTC. It encodes CASSPPGLAGVGYEQYF.